This TCR beta chain derives from a study of T cells after yellow fever vaccination. Regarding the study as a whole: The secondary response was weaker, and its peak arrived faster, on day 5 versus 15. Clones from primary vaccination mostly reappeared after the booster (roughly 95% CD4, around 90% CD8). Across the CD4 and CD8 compartments, a small share of clonotypes was present in both.

The TCR cDNA carried a universal primer site and UMIs from 5'RACE template switching. TCRdb re-called the 5' RACE reads with MiXCR, one entry per CDR3 protein. The data contain around 320,000 distinct CDR3 sequences, approximately 4% of them seen just once; the ten biggest clones take up 15% to 20%. Germline loops: CDR1 SGHDN, CDR2 FVKESK. This CDR3 region has 15 residues. Trimming cost V 1 base and J 3 bases, with 9 bases left between them. This clonotype was detected a few times. Its antigen is unidentified. This TCR was recovered from a man aged 18-30 years who received the YFV17D yellow fever vaccine. Sequenced here: PBMCs, sampled 15 days after the yellow fever booster vaccination. The chain links TRBV14 to TRBJ1-4; D is undetermined. As DNA, the CDR3 is TGTGCCAGCAGCCAAGTAACCGGGGCTAATGAAAAACTGTTTTTT. This sequence encodes CASSQVTGANEKLFF.